This TCR beta chain was captured by sequencing in a study of blood T cell repertoires in COVID-19. As for the study in general: Whether acute or convalescent, the COVID-19 samples came from the United States, Italy and Spain. Sample material is recorded as cDNA or gDNA derived from T cells, B-cell-depleted T cells, or PBMCs.

CDR3 length: 17 amino acids. V was pared by 3 bases and J by 8 bases, with 9 bases of the junction left unmatched. The germline CDR1 and CDR2 sequences are SGHDN and FVKESK. Using immunoSEQ multiplex PCR, the repertoire was profiled, and TCRdb retains in-frame clones only, with some absent. The sample lists 55,000 to 90,000 clones, approximately 89% occurring once. The receptor was derived from a woman aged 80 or over with active or convalescent COVID-19. Sequenced sample: peripheral blood. This chain uses TRBV14 with TRBJ2-1; 14 bases fit TRBD2. CDR3 nucleotides: TGTGCCAGCAGCCAGATCCGACTAGCGGGGGGGCGCGATGAGCAGTTCTTC. Translating it yields CASSQIRLAGGRDEQFF. The full variable domain, its missing parts supplied by reference TRBV14 and TRBJ2-1, is EAGVTQFPSHSVIEKGQTVTLRCDPISGHDNLYWYRRVMGKEIKFLLHFVKESKQDESGMPNNRFLAERTGGTYSTLKVQPAELEDSGVYFCASSQIRLAGGRDEQFFGPGTRLTVL.